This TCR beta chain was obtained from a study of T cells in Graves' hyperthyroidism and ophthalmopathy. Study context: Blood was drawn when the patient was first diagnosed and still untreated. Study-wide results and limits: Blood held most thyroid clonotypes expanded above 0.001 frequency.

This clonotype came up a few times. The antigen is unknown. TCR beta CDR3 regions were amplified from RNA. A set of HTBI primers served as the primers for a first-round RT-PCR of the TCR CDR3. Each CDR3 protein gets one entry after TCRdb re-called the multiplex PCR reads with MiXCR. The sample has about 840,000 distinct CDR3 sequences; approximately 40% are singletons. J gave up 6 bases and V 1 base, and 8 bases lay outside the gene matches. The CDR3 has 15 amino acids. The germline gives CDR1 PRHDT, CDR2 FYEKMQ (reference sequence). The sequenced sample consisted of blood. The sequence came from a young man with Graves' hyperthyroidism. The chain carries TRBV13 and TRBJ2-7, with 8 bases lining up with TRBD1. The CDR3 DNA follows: TGTGCCAGCAGCTTAGAACGGACAGGGTATCGCGAGCAGTACTTC. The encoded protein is CASSLERTGYREQYF.